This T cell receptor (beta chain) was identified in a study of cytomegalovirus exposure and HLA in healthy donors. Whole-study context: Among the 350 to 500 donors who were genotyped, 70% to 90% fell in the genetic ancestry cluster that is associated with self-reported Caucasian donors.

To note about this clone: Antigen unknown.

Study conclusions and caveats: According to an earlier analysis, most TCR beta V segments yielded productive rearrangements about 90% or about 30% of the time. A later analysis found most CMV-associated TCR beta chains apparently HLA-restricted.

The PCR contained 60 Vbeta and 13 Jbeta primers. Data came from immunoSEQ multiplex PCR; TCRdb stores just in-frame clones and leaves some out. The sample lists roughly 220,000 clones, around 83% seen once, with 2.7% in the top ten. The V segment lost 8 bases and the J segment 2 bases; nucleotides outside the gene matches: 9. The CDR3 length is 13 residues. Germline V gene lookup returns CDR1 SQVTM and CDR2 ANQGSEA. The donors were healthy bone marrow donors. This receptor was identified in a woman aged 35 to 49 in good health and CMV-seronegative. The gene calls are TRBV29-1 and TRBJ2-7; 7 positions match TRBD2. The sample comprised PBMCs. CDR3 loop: CSTGEGLTYEQYF. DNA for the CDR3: TGCAGCACCGGGGAGGGGCTTACCTACGAGCAGTACTTC.